These T cell receptor beta chains were read from a single sample in a study of Ad26.COV2.S vaccination and SARS-CoV-2 variants. The table came from immunoSEQ multiplex PCR; TCRdb's copy has only in-frame clones and leaves some out. The data contain some 180,000 clones, 70% to 90% of them singletons. Material: peripheral blood, obtained after recovery from COVID-19. These receptors came from a human donor who had recovered from COVID-19. Both conserved end residues are part of each CDR3. D genes are given only for firm matches. Clone size, where shown, is once, few, many, or a class for clones that have expanded.

>NA|TRBV29-1|TRBJ2-5|NA|14
TGCAGCGTTGACTTGACAGTGGGGGCGGAGACCCAGTACTTC
CSVDLTVGAETQYF
>TRBD2|TRBV7-9|TRBJ2-5|NA|18
TGTGCCAGCAGCCGGAATAGCCCGGGACTAGCGGATGGCGTGACCCAGTACTTC
CASSRNSPGLADGVTQYF
>TRBD2|TRBV19|TRBJ2-1|few|15
TGTGCCAGTAGTTTTGCGGGGGGAACCTACAATGAGCAGTTCTTC
CASSFAGGTYNEQFF
>NA|TRBV25-1|TRBJ1-1|NA|13
TGTGCCAGCAGCAAAACAGGGAACACTGAAGCTTTCTTT
CASSKTGNTEAFF
>NA|TRBV9|TRBJ2-1|few|16
TGTGCCAGCAGCGTAGATGGGAGACACCCCTACAATGAGCAGTTCTTC
CASSVDGRHPYNEQFF
>TRBD2|TRBV4-1|TRBJ2-7|NA|15
TGCGCCAGCAGCCAAGGACTAGCGGGCTCCTACGAGCAGTACTTC
CASSQGLAGSYEQYF
>NA|TRBV24-1|TRBJ2-5|NA|14
TGTGCCACCAGTGATTTGGGAGACCAAGAGACCCAGTACTTC
CATSDLGDQETQYF
>NA|TRBV7-8|TRBJ2-6|NA|15
TGTGCCAGCAGCTGGGAAACCTCTGGGGCCAACGTCCTGACTTTC
CASSWETSGANVLTF
>TRBD2|TRBV7-2|TRBJ2-1|NA|16
TGTGCCAGCAGCTTAGCAGGGACTAGAGCCTACAATGAGCAGTTCTTC
CASSLAGTRAYNEQFF
>NA|TRBV7-9|TRBJ1-5|once|14
TGTGCCAGCAGCTTAGGGGGGGCTAATCAGCCCCAGCATTTT
CASSLGGANQPQHF
>TRBD1|TRBV6-1|TRBJ1-5|NA|16
TGTGCCAGCAGTGAAAGGACAGGGGGGAGCAATCAGCCCCAGCATTTT
CASSERTGGSNQPQHF
>TRBD2|TRBV5-5|TRBJ2-2|NA|18
TGTGCCAGCAGCTTGACACTAGCGGAGGGATTGAACACCGGGGAGCTGTTTTTT
CASSLTLAEGLNTGELFF
>TRBD1|TRBV27|TRBJ2-2|NA|15
TGTGCCAGCAGTTTTCAAGGACAGGGATCCGGGGAGCTGTTTTTT
CASSFQGQGSGELFF
>NA|TRBV11-2|TRBJ1-2|NA|14
TGTGCCAGCAGCTGGGGAGGGACTAACTATGGCTACACCTTC
CASSWGGTNYGYTF
>TRBD1|TRBV9|TRBJ2-5|once|14
TGTGCCAGCAGCGTCCGTACAGGGGCTGAGACCCAGTACTTC
CASSVRTGAETQYF
>NA|TRBV6-2/TRBV6-3|TRBJ2-5|NA|12
TGTGCCAGCAGTTACGGGAAAGAGACCCAGTACTTC
CASSYGKETQYF
>NA|TRBV6-5|TRBJ1-1|NA|14
TGTGCCAGCAGTTTCCAGACCCCAAACACTGAAGCTTTCTTT
CASSFQTPNTEAFF
>NA|TRBV3-1/TRBV3-2|TRBJ1-1|NA|14
TGTGCCAGCAGCCAATTAGGGATGAACACTGAAGCTTTCTTT
CASSQLGMNTEAFF
>TRBD1|TRBV6-5|TRBJ2-3|NA|15
TGTGCCAGCAGCATAGGACAGGGCGGGAATCAGCCCCAGTATTTT
CASSIGQGGNQPQYF
>NA|TRBV20-1|TRBJ2-7|NA|11
TGCAGTGCGCTTGGTCCCTCCGAGCAGTACTTC
CSALGPSEQYF
>TRBD1|TRBV27|TRBJ2-6|NA|17
TGTGCCAGCCGGCCCGGGACAGGGAAGTATGGGGCCAACGTCCTGACTTTC
CASRPGTGKYGANVLTF
>NA|TRBV5-6|TRBJ1-6|once|17
TGTGCCAGCAGCTTGGAGGTCGGGCCCTCCTATAATTCACCCCTCCACTTT
CASSLEVGPSYNSPLHF
>TRBD2|TRBV18|TRBJ2-2|NA|15
TGTGCCAGCTCTGAGTGGACTAGCGGCACCGGGGAGCTGTTTTTT
CASSEWTSGTGELFF
>TRBD1|TRBV7-2|TRBJ1-1|NA|14
TGTGCCAGCAGCCAACGACAGGGATACACTGAAGCTTTCTTT
CASSQRQGYTEAFF
>NA|TRBV30|TRBJ1-1|NA|13
TGTGCTCAGGGAGGGAGGTTGAGGACTGAAGCTTTCTTT
CAQGGRLRTEAFF
>NA|TRBV14|TRBJ1-2|NA|13
TGTGCCAGCAGCCGGGGGACAAATGATGGCTACACCTTC
CASSRGTNDGYTF
>NA|TRBV5-1|TRBJ2-5|NA|14
TGCGCCAGCAGCATGGGACTGCCCCAAGAGACCCAGTACTTC
CASSMGLPQETQYF
>NA|TRBV7-9|TRBJ1-1|NA|13
TGTGCCAGCAGCCTAAGGTTGAACGCTGAAGCTTTCTTT
CASSLRLNAEAFF
>NA|TRBV11-2|TRBJ2-7|NA|12
TGTGCCAGCAGTTACGCGGTTGGCGAGCAGTACTTC
CASSYAVGEQYF
>TRBD1|TRBV20-1|TRBJ2-7|NA|10
TGCAGTGCTCTCAGGGGGGAGCAGTACTTC
CSALRGEQYF
>NA|TRBV6-5|TRBJ1-2|NA|11
TGTGCCAGCAGCGATAACTATGGCTACACCTTC
CASSDNYGYTF
>NA|TRBV10-3|TRBJ2-3|NA|13
TGTGCCAGCCACCTAGGGGGCACAGATACGCAGTATTTT
CASHLGGTDTQYF
>TRBD2|TRBV7-2|TRBJ2-7|NA|15
TGTGCCAGCAGCTTAAGTGGGAGGGCCTCCTACGAGCAGTACTTC
CASSLSGRASYEQYF
>TRBD2|TRBV30|TRBJ2-2|NA|19
TGTGCCTGGAGTGTTACTAGCGGGGGGGCCGACTATTTGGCTCGGGAGCTGTTTTTT
CAWSVTSGGADYLARELFF
>NA|TRBV5-1|TRBJ2-2|NA|15
TGCGCCAGCAGCACGAACAGGGTGAACACCGGGGAGCTGTTTTTT
CASSTNRVNTGELFF
>TRBD1|TRBV19|TRBJ1-4|NA|13
TGTGCCAGTAAGGGACAGGGGGAAGAAAAACTGTTTTTT
CASKGQGEEKLFF
>TRBD1|TRBV3-1/TRBV3-2|TRBJ2-7|NA|12
TGTGCCAGCAGCCAAGCAGGGGGCGAGCAGTACTTC
CASSQAGGEQYF
>NA|TRBV3-1/TRBV3-2|TRBJ1-2|once|14
TGTGCCAGCAGCCACCAAGGGAGGGATCGAGGCTACACCTTC
CASSHQGRDRGYTF
>NA|TRBV5-5|TRBJ1-2|few|15
TGTGCCAGCAGCTTTAGGGCTTCTCCCAGGGATGGCTACACCTTC
CASSFRASPRDGYTF
>NA|TRBV5-1|TRBJ2-5|NA|16
TGCGCCAGCAGCCCCGGGGGAAGTCGGGGCAGGGAGACCCAGTACTTC
CASSPGGSRGRETQYF
>TRBD1|TRBV29-1|TRBJ1-1|NA|13
TGCAGCGTTAAAGGGGGCTTGGACACTGAAGCTTTCTTT
CSVKGGLDTEAFF
>TRBD1|TRBV7-9|TRBJ1-4|few|15
TGTGCCAGCAGCTTAGGAGACAGGGGGAGCGAAAAACTGTTTTTT
CASSLGDRGSEKLFF
>TRBD1|TRBV6-2/TRBV6-3|TRBJ1-1|NA|16
TGTGCCAGCAGTCGGACAGGGCTTGTTAAGAACACTGAAGCTTTCTTT
CASSRTGLVKNTEAFF
>NA|TRBV19|TRBJ2-5|NA|14
TGTGCCAGTACCAAAGGGGGGGGCTGGGAGACCCAGTACTTC
CASTKGGGWETQYF
>TRBD1|TRBV24-1|TRBJ2-5|NA|15
TGTGCCACCAGTGACATCGGGACAGGGGGATTATTGCAGTACTTC
CATSDIGTGGLLQYF
>NA|TRBV6-5|TRBJ1-1|NA|10
TGTGCCAGCAGGCAGGGTGAAGCTTTCTTT
CASRQGEAFF
>TRBD2|TRBV2|TRBJ2-3|NA|11
TGTGCCAGCAGTGCGGGGACTAGCAAATATTTT
CASSAGTSKYF
>TRBD1|TRBV7-7|TRBJ2-5|once|16
TGTGCCAGCAGCTTAGTGGGACAGGGAACCCGAGAGACCCAGTACTTC
CASSLVGQGTRETQYF
>NA|TRBV9|TRBJ1-3|NA|12
TGTGCCAGCAGCTCCGACCCGGGCACCATATATTTT
CASSSDPGTIYF
>NA|TRBV28|TRBJ1-2|once|12
TGTGCCAGCTCCTCAGGGAACAGGGGCTACACCTTC
CASSSGNRGYTF
>NA|TRBV7-2|TRBJ2-3|once|15
TGTGCCACCGCCAACGCTAGGAATTGGGCAGATACGCAGTATTTT
CATANARNWADTQYF
>NA|TRBV18|TRBJ1-4|NA|15
TGTGCCAGCTCACCCCTGTCAGGCTCTAATGAAAAACTGTTTTTT
CASSPLSGSNEKLFF
>TRBD2|TRBV2|TRBJ2-7|NA|14
TGTGCCAGCAGTGTAGGGACTAGCGGTTACGAGCAGTACTTC
CASSVGTSGYEQYF
>NA|TRBV20-1|TRBJ2-7|NA|15
TGCAGTGCTAGTCGAGGCCCACTTCCCTCCTACGAGCAGTACTTC
CSASRGPLPSYEQYF